This entry describes one T cell receptor beta chain. Its specificity is not known. The data were obtained in a study of shared clonotypes between healthy human individuals. Study-wide context: Per-donor plates numbered three CD4 naive, three CD4 memory, two CD8 naive and one CD8 memory. Regarding the study as a whole: Non-shared clonotypes displayed generation probabilities falling below those of clonotypes present in all four donors.

CD45RO-negative cells were positively selected for CCR7, leaving out terminally differentiated effector memory CD45RA+ cells. In the authors' methods: Filtering differed for immunoSEQ, which gave only junction sequences without quality scores. This table comes from immunoSEQ multiplex PCR, and its TCRdb copy is limited to in-frame clones, with some not included. D and trimming were read from the DNA, whereas the V and J calls and clone size are those reported in that table. The sample has about 1.9 million clones, approximately 92% seen once; the top ten hold about 1.6%. V was pared by 5 bases and J by 3 bases, with 26 bases between. Germline values: CDR1 LNHNV, CDR2 YYDKDF (reference sequence). The length of the CDR3 is 18 residues.

The source material was naive CD8+ T cells from PBMCs. This receptor was obtained from a man younger than 35 in good health. Some clones in this sample may be carry-over from other donors' samples. This sequence joins TRBV15 and TRBJ2-7; TRBD1 is a possible D gene (6 bases). CDR3 sequence: CATSSAVKIGTPYYEQYF. CDR3 coding DNA: TGTGCCACCAGCTCAGCCGTTAAAATTGGGACACCTTACTACGAGCAGTACTTC.